This TCR beta chain is from a study of cytotoxic CD8 clonotypes in ibrutinib-treated CLL. The overall study: Of the patients, eleven to twelve were relapsed/refractory, some 15 treatment-naive and fewer than 18 IGHV unmutated. Response samples were drawn at a median of approximately 11 months of treatment, range 6 to 36. Findings and caveats of the study: An increase in clonality occurred at ibrutinib response, followed by a return toward baseline at progression.

This CDR3 has 16 amino acids. V lost 6 bases to trimming and J lost 1 base; unmatched junction nucleotides: 9. Germline lookup yields CDR1 KGHSH and CDR2 LQKENI. Depth targeted 1 in 200,000 to 1 in 1 million T cells, averaging 10x coverage per clonotype. Profiling relied on immunoSEQ multiplex PCR, and the TCRdb table lists in-frame clones only, not all of them. The sample shows about 140,000 clones, approximately 90% of them seen only once. Remarks on this clone: Its antigen is not known.

This sample comprised PBMCs, obtained after 12 months of ibrutinib treatment. The chain links TRBV18 to TRBJ1-1; 9 positions match TRBD1. This TCR was recovered from a human donor with chronic lymphocytic leukemia. CDR3 sequence: CASSAGTGFGNTEAFF. The CDR3 region has the DNA TGTGCCAGCTCTGCCGGGACAGGGTTTGGGAACACTGAAGCTTTCTTT.